What follows are 18 T cell receptor beta chains derived from one specimen sequenced in a study of T cells in Graves' hyperthyroidism and ophthalmopathy. The CDR3 regions of TCR beta were amplified from RNA transcripts. The HTBI primer set drove a first-round RT-PCR of the TCR CDR3. TCRdb passed the multiplex PCR reads through MiXCR, listing each CDR3 protein once. The data show 600,000 to 700,000 distinct CDR3 sequences, about 14% seen once. The specimen was blood. The receptors stem from a woman in her thirties or forties with Graves' ophthalmopathy.

This clonotype was observed at least ten times. DNA for the CDR3: TGTGCCAGCAGTCCGGATTGGGACAGGGATAACTATGGCTACACCTTC. This codes for CASSPDWDRDNYGYTF. The chain is built from TRBV6-5 and TRBJ1-2; 9 nucleotides agree with TRBD1. This CDR3 comprises 16 residues. V dropped 5 bases and J dropped 1; count of bases not matched to a gene: 8. Germline lookup yields CDR1 MNHEY and CDR2 SVGAGI.

The chain has TRBV12-3 or TRBV12-4 and TRBJ1-2; D is undetermined. CDR3 length equals 14 residues. Trimming left V 4 bases short and J 7 bases short, with 16 bases between. The CDR3 DNA sequence: TGTGCCAGCAGTTACTCTACCGCTCGGCCTGGCTACACCTTC. Translated: CASSYSTARPGYTF.

This clonotype turned up a few times. A single base separates this from a much larger clone, so it may be a read error. The chain carries TRBV12-3 or TRBV12-4 and TRBJ2-1; D gene uncertain. V was pared by 6 bases and J by 8 bases, with 17 bases between. This CDR3 has 14 residues. CDR3 sequence: CASSQVTDRDEQFF. CDR3 sequence (DNA): TGTGCCAGCAGCCAGGTCACGGATAGGGATGAGCAGTTCTTC.

Many counts were recorded for this clonotype. The V gene is TRBV12-3 or TRBV12-4, the J gene TRBJ1-1; TRBD1 might be the D (5 bases). CDR3 size: 13 residues. Trimming left V 7 bases short and J 6 bases short, with 15 bases between. The CDR3 reads CASTSRGGAEAFF. The CDR3 coding sequence is TGTGCCAGCACATCGAGGGGCGGAGCTGAAGCTTTCTTT.

This clonotype was counted ten times or more. This chain links TRBV11-2 with TRBJ1-1, with a tentative D call TRBD1 (5 bases). Germline loops: CDR1 SGHAT, CDR2 FQNNGV. CDR3 size: 18 residues. The ends were cut back, 5 bases at V and 5 bases at J, with 27 bases in the middle. This CDR3 reads CASSRVSPPGRQETEAFF. The CDR3 region has the DNA TGTGCCAGCAGCCGAGTTAGCCCTCCGGGACGGCAGGAGACTGAAGCTTTCTTT.

This clonotype was detected many times. V usage is TRBV4-1 and J usage is TRBJ1-1; TRBD1 agrees at 10 bases. V lost 1 base and J lost 3; bases outside the gene matches: 5. Germline CDR1 reads MGHRA; CDR2 reads YSYEKL. The CDR3 runs 16 residues. CDR3 sequence (DNA): TGCGCCAGCAGCCAAGGGACAGGGGGGGGGGACACTGAAGCTTTCTTT. Translating it yields CASSQGTGGGDTEAFF.

This clonotype has ten or more counts. V is TRBV6-2 or TRBV6-3 and J is TRBJ2-2, with D perhaps given as TRBD1 or TRBD2 (6 bases each). The V gene lost 3 bases and the J gene lost 2 bases, with 13 bases spanning the gap. The germline gives CDR1 MNHEY, CDR2 SVGEGT. The length of the CDR3 is 16 residues. The CDR3 bases are TGTGCCAGCAGTTATGGCAGGGGAGGAAACACCGGGGAGCTGTTTTTT. Its protein product is CASSYGRGGNTGELFF.

This clonotype was picked up a small number of times. The gene calls are TRBV5-1 and TRBJ2-7; 7 bases map to TRBD1. The trim removed 6 bases at V and 0 bases at J, leaving 9 bases unmatched. CDR3 length equals 15 residues. Germline CDR1 SGHRS, CDR2 YFSETQ. Here the CDR3 reads CASKLEGDSSYEQYF. The CDR3 region has the DNA TGCGCCAGCAAACTCGAGGGGGACAGCTCCTACGAGCAGTACTTC. Supplemented by reference TRBV5-1 and TRBJ2-7, the full variable domain reads KAGVTQTPRYLIKTRGQQVTLSCSPISGHRSVSWYQQTPGQGLQFLFEYFSETQRNKGNFPGRFSGRQFSNSRSEMNVSTLELGDSALYLCASKLEGDSSYEQYFGPGTRLTVT.

The sample holds a few counts of this clonotype. The CDR3 protein is CASSPWVANTGELFF. The CDR3, as DNA: TGTGCCAGTAGTCCGTGGGTCGCGAACACCGGGGAGCTGTTTTTT. This chain links TRBV19 with TRBJ2-2, with D unresolved. V was clipped by 5 bases and J by 0 bases, with 10 bases between them. CDR3 length: 15 amino acids. Germline V gives CDR1 LNHDA, CDR2 SQIVND (reference sequence).

The table lists this clonotype with a few counts. The chain couples TRBV5-1 to TRBJ2-2, with 7 bases matching TRBD1. The V gene end was trimmed by 7 bases and the J gene end by 3 bases; junction bases not matched to a gene: 12. The CDR3 loop spans 16 amino acids. Germline CDR1 SGHRS, CDR2 YFSETQ. The CDR3 region is CASLDPGTEHTGELFF. The DNA for the CDR3 is TGCGCCAGCCTTGATCCCGGGACAGAGCACACCGGGGAGCTGTTTTTT.

This clonotype occurred many times. V usage is TRBV28 and J usage is TRBJ2-7; D uncertain. With 4 bases removed from V and 1 base from J, the gap between germline ends came to 14 bases. The CDR3 contains 15 residues. Germline-derived CDR1 and CDR2 are MDHEN and SYDVKM. The CDR3 is CASSSRSSPSYEQYF. In DNA, the CDR3 is TGTGCCAGCAGTTCCAGAAGTTCCCCTTCCTACGAGCAGTACTTC.

The sample holds a few counts of this clonotype. The gene calls are TRBV27 and TRBJ2-7, with TRBD1 matching over 9 bases. Germline CDR1 MNHEY, CDR2 SMNVEV (reference sequence). Trimming removed 4 bases from V and 5 bases from J; junction bases left unmatched: 6. This CDR3 spans 14 amino acids. CDR3 coding DNA: TGTGCCAGCAGTTCTGGGGACAGGGATCACGAGCAGTACTTC. This gives the protein CASSSGDRDHEQYF.

The CDR3 nucleotides read TGTGCCAGCAGCGTAGGGCCGGCGACTTTGCCCACCATATATTTT. Protein sequence: CASSVGPATLPTIYF. V is TRBV9 and J is TRBJ1-3, with D unresolved. V dropped 0 bases and J dropped 9 bases, with 16 bases sitting between them. Germline V lookup: CDR1 SGDLS, CDR2 YYNGEE. The CDR3 spans 15 residues. Drawing the rest from reference TRBV9 and TRBJ1-3, the complete variable domain is DSGVTQTPKHLITATGQRVTLRCSPRSGDLSVYWYQQSLDQGLQFLIQYYNGEERAKGNILERFSAQQFPDLHSELNLSSLELGDSALYFCASSVGPATLPTIYFGEGSWLTVV.

This clonotype was seen a few times. This chain links TRBV15 with TRBJ1-5, with D maybe TRBD1 (6 bases). V was trimmed by 3 bases and J by 2 bases, leaving 14 bases between them. The CDR3 contains 16 residues. Looked up from germline, CDR1 is LNHNV and CDR2 is YYDKDF (reference sequence). This chain's CDR3 is CATSSKRAGGNQPQHF. In DNA form, the CDR3 reads TGTGCCACCAGCAGTAAGAGGGCAGGGGGCAATCAGCCCCAGCATTTT. Based on the CDR3 plus reference TRBV15 and TRBJ1-5, the full variable domain is DAMVIQNPRYQVTQFGKPVTLSCSQTLNHNVMYWYQQKSSQAPKLLFHYYDKDFNNEADTPDNFQSRRPNTSFCFLDIRSPGLGDTAMYLCATSSKRAGGNQPQHFGDGTRLSIL.

The chain carries TRBV25-1 and TRBJ1-6, with D uncertain. V lost 4 bases, J lost 4 bases, and 5 bases lay in between. The CDR3 has 13 amino acids. Looked up from germline, CDR1 is MGHDK and CDR2 is SYGVNS. CDR3: CASSASYNSPLHF. The CDR3 nucleotides read TGTGCCAGCAGTGCATCTTATAATTCACCCCTCCACTTT.

This clonotype was detected ten times or more. The chain links TRBV11-2 to TRBJ2-7; tentatively, D is TRBD1 or TRBD2 (5 bases each). Trimming removed 0 bases from V and 5 bases from J, with 14 bases in between. Germline CDR1 SGHAT, CDR2 FQNNGV. This CDR3 is built from 15 residues. The chain's CDR3 is CASSLDRLRDHEQYF. The CDR3 bases are TGTGCCAGCAGCTTAGACCGCCTCCGGGACCACGAGCAGTACTTC.

This clonotype was detected many times. The V call is TRBV20-1, the J call TRBJ1-1; TRBD1 aligns across 7 bases. This CDR3 has 15 residues. The V gene's germline CDR1 is DFQATT and CDR2 SNEGSKA (reference sequence). V gave up 2 bases and J gave up 1 base; unmatched junction bases: 7. CDR3 in amino acids: CSARLPTGRNTEAFF. Here the CDR3 DNA reads TGCAGTGCTAGACTCCCGACAGGGCGGAACACTGAAGCTTTCTTT.

The table lists this clonotype with a count of one. The chain links TRBV24-1 to TRBJ1-1; D call uncertain. The CDR3 consists of 16 residues. Trimming cost V 5 bases and J 0 bases, with 15 bases left between them. The V gene's germline CDR1 is KGHDR and CDR2 SFDVKD. CDR3 nucleotide sequence: TGTGCCACCAGTGTCCGACTTCGGAGATTGAACACTGAAGCTTTCTTT. This translates into CATSVRLRRLNTEAFF.